Below are 29 T cell receptor beta chains sequenced from a single sample in a study of blood T cells in healthy people across ages. A J-beta primer mix and a sample-barcoded 5' primer were used in a second PCR of roughly 7 to 12 cycles. TCRdb reprocessed the 5' RACE reads via MiXCR and lists one record per CDR3 protein. The sample consists of about 830,000 distinct CDR3 sequences, 55% to 65% of them appearing once. The specimen was blood. All receptors come from a man aged 30 to 39 in good health.

The V gene is TRBV20-1, the J gene TRBJ2-5; possibly TRBD2 for D (6 bases). The CDR3 has 14 residues. CDR1 and CDR2 from the germline V gene are DFQATT and SNEGSKA (reference sequence). Trimming removed 2 bases from V and 1 base from J, with 11 bases in between. CDR3 amino acids: CSARPAGVQETQYF. The CDR3 DNA is TGCAGTGCTAGACCAGCGGGTGTCCAAGAGACCCAGTACTTC.

This chain joins TRBV5-1 and TRBJ1-5; 7 bases align to TRBD1. The J segment lost 3 bases and the V segment lost 5 bases, leaving 5 bases of the junction unmatched. In germline, CDR1 is SGHRS, CDR2 YFSETQ. This CDR3 contains 14 residues. CDR3 DNA sequence: TGCGCCAGCAGTCAGACAGGGTTCAATCAGCCCCAGCATTTT. Translation gives CASSQTGFNQPQHF.

Of note for this clonotype: A much larger clone sits a single nucleotide away, making a read error possible. The genes are TRBV7-9 and TRBJ2-7, with D unclear. The DNA end favors TRBJ2-5, so the J call may be wrong. This CDR3 is built from 14 residues. The germline gives CDR1 SEHNR, CDR2 FQNEAQ (reference sequence). In DNA, the CDR3 is TGTGTCAGCAGCTTAGACGGGTTTACAGAGACCCAGTACTTC. The encoded protein is CVSSLDGFTETQYF.

V usage is TRBV10-3 and J usage is TRBJ2-7; tentatively, D is TRBD1 (6 bases). Deletions cut 6 bases from V and 0 bases from J, with 12 bases between. CDR1 is ENHRY and CDR2 is SYGVKD in the germline V gene. This CDR3 region has 14 residues. The CDR3 bases are TGTGCCATCAGGGGACAAGAGTCCTCCTACGAGCAGTACTTC. The encoded protein is CAIRGQESSYEQYF.

The gene calls are TRBV7-2 and TRBJ2-6; TRBD1 matches 7 bases. Germline V gene data show CDR1 as SGHTA and CDR2 as FQGNSA. CDR3 length: 18 amino acids. Trimming cost V 1 base and J 2 bases; bases outside gene matches: 8. CDR3 in DNA: TGTGCCAGCAGCTTAGGAATAGGGGGCGCCACTGGGGCCAACGTCCTGACTTTC. Amino acid sequence: CASSLGIGGATGANVLTF.

J is TRBJ2-5 and V is TRBV6-2 or TRBV6-3; TRBD1 agrees at 9 bases. The DNA matches TRBJ2-7 better at its end, which makes the J call doubtful. This CDR3 has 13 residues. Germline CDR1 is MNHEY and CDR2 is SVGEGT. The CDR3 bases are TGTGCCAGCAGACTCGGGACAGGGAGCGAGCAGTACTTC. This sequence encodes CASRLGTGSEQYF.

Of note for this clonotype: This clone may be a read error of a much larger clone one base away. The chain joins TRBV10-3 to TRBJ2-3; the D gene is possibly TRBD2 (5 bases). CDR1 ENHRY and CDR2 SYGVKD come from the germline V gene. The CDR3 is 15 residues long. V lost 2 bases and J 1 base, leaving 10 bases between the germline ends. This CDR3 reads CAISEHPGGTDTQYF. The CDR3 nucleotides read TGTGCCATCAGTGAGCACCCCGGGGGCACAGATACGCAGTATTTT.

This clonotype showed up just a few times. This chain connects TRBV28 to TRBJ2-7; 9 nucleotides agree with TRBD1. Trimming at V came to 5 bases and at J to 6 bases, leaving 11 bases not matched to a gene. Germline-derived CDR1 and CDR2 are MDHEN and SYDVKM. The CDR3 has 15 residues. CDR3 sequence: CASSPSGQGIFEQYF. CDR3 nucleotides: TGTGCCAGCAGTCCATCGGGACAGGGAATCTTCGAGCAGTACTTC.

This clonotype was seen only once. CDR3 in amino acids: CASSLSTRSGVNNEQFF. For the CDR3, the DNA is TGTGCCAGCAGCCTTAGTACCAGGAGCGGGGTGAACAATGAGCAGTTCTTC. The chain recombines TRBV11-2 with TRBJ2-1; TRBD2 matches at 7 bases. Germline values: CDR1 SGHAT, CDR2 FQNNGV. The CDR3 contains 17 residues. Trimming cost V 5 bases and J 5 bases; bases outside gene matches: 15.

The V gene is TRBV20-1, the J gene TRBJ2-3, with D perhaps matching TRBD2 (5 bases). Germline lookup yields CDR1 DFQATT and CDR2 SNEGSKA (reference sequence). With 1 base removed from V and 0 bases from J, the gap between germline ends came to 8 bases. The CDR3 has 14 amino acids. The CDR3 sequence: CSARGGYSTDTQYF. The CDR3 DNA reads TGCAGTGCTAGAGGCGGGTATAGCACAGATACGCAGTATTTT.

This clonotype was seen only a few times. The chain recombines TRBV29-1 with TRBJ2-3; 12 bases agree with TRBD2. This CDR3 has 16 residues. From germline, CDR1 is SQVTM and CDR2 ANQGSEA. V shed 1 base, J shed 0 bases, and the junction held 2 bases outside the gene matches. The DNA for the CDR3 is TGCAGCGTTGAAGTCCTAGCGGGGGGGAGCACAGATACGCAGTATTTT. Amino acids: CSVEVLAGGSTDTQYF.

This rearrangement joins TRBV13 to TRBJ2-7, with 9 bases identical to TRBD1. Germline V lookup: CDR1 PRHDT, CDR2 FYEKMQ (reference sequence). The CDR3 has 15 amino acids. The V and J ends lost 5 bases and 4 bases, in that order; junction bases with no gene match: 9. In DNA form, the CDR3 reads TGTGCCAGCAGCCCCAAGACAGGGGGACTTTACGAGCAGTACTTC. Translation gives CASSPKTGGLYEQYF.

The J gene is TRBJ1-2, the V gene TRBV4-3; TRBD1 aligns across 8 bases. CDR1 is LGHNA, CDR2 YSLEER, per germline. The V and J ends lost 0 bases and 3 bases, in that order; junction bases with no gene match: 3. CDR3 length: 15 residues. The CDR3 DNA follows: TGCGCCAGCAGCCAAGAGCCAGGGGGCCACTATGGCTACACCTTC. As protein: CASSQEPGGHYGYTF.

V is TRBV7-2 and J is TRBJ2-1; the D gene is possibly TRBD1 (5 bases). The ends were cut back, 3 bases at V and 10 bases at J, with 16 bases in the middle. CDR3 length: 14 amino acids. Germline CDR1 reads SGHTA; CDR2 reads FQGNSA. As DNA, the CDR3 is TGTGCCAGCAGCTTTTCAGGGATACAAGACGAGCAGTTCTTC. Its translation is CASSFSGIQDEQFF.

The genes are TRBV6-2 or TRBV6-3 and TRBJ1-1; TRBD1 is a possible D gene (5 bases). This CDR3 contains 13 residues. Germline V CDR1 and CDR2: MNHEY, SVGEGT. V gave up 2 bases and J gave up 7 bases, with 11 bases separating them. This CDR3 reads CASSYLSGGEAFF. Here the CDR3 DNA reads TGTGCCAGCAGTTACCTCAGCGGGGGTGAAGCTTTCTTT.

The chain employs TRBV20-1 and TRBJ2-1, with 15 bases that match TRBD2. Germline V gene lookup returns CDR1 DFQATT and CDR2 SNEGSKA (reference sequence). The junction had 8 bases not matched to a gene; V was cut back by 0 bases and J by 8 bases. This CDR3 is built from 17 residues. CDR3 loop: CSARDIRTSGGAYEQFF. CDR3 DNA: TGCAGTGCTAGAGACATTAGGACTAGCGGGGGGGCCTATGAGCAGTTCTTC.

A few counts support this clonotype. The chain combines TRBV4-2 with TRBJ2-5; D not resolved. The CDR3 extends over 15 amino acids. Trimming removed 0 bases from V and 0 bases from J, with 8 bases in between. Germline CDR1 is LGHNA and CDR2 is YNFKEQ. CDR3 in amino acids: CASSQDPGYQETQYF. For the CDR3, the DNA is TGTGCCAGCAGCCAAGACCCAGGCTACCAAGAGACCCAGTACTTC.

The V gene is TRBV29-1, the J gene TRBJ1-4, with D perhaps matching TRBD1 (6 bases). This CDR3 spans 13 amino acids. Germline CDR1 SQVTM, CDR2 ANQGSEA. Trimming pared 1 base from V and 8 bases from J, leaving 11 bases between. The CDR3 protein is CSVEVLGAEKLFF. CDR3 bases: TGCAGCGTTGAAGTCTTGGGGGCGGAAAAACTGTTTTTT.

For this clonotype: The junction shows a germline mismatch at one end, possibly a read error. This chain joins TRBV3-1 and TRBJ2-5; a weak D match, TRBD1 (5 bases). This CDR3 has 13 amino acids. The germline gives CDR1 LGHDT, CDR2 YNNKEL (reference sequence). The CDR3 nucleotides are TGTACCAGCAGCCATACGACAGACCTTGGGCAGTACTTC. It is translated as CTSSHTTDLGQYF.

This clonotype was observed many times. The chain uses TRBV12-3 or TRBV12-4 and TRBJ2-1; D might be TRBD1 or TRBD2, each matching 5 bases. The CDR3 is 15 amino acids. Trimming cost V 5 bases and J 8 bases, with 19 bases left between them. CDR3: CASSLQSRGRDEQFF. The CDR3, as DNA: TGTGCCAGCAGTCTTCAGAGTCGGGGACGCGATGAGCAGTTCTTC.

The genes are TRBV9 and TRBJ2-5; D not resolved. Trimming took 0 bases from V and 5 from J, leaving 8 bases between them. Germline CDR1 reads SGDLS; CDR2 reads YYNGEE. This CDR3 has 13 residues. CDR3 DNA: TGTGCCAGCAGCGTAGAACCTACGGAGACCCAGTACTTC. This translates into CASSVEPTETQYF.

The chain has TRBV20-1 and TRBJ2-1, with D hard to call. Per germline, CDR1 DFQATT and CDR2 SNEGSKA (reference sequence). The V end was cut by 6 bases, the J end by 3 bases, with 6 bases between. This CDR3 contains 11 residues. The CDR3 region has the DNA TGCAGTGCCACCAACTACAATGAGCAGTTCTTC. This sequence encodes CSATNYNEQFF.

The V call is TRBV20-1, the J call TRBJ2-7; maybe TRBD1 (5 bases). The germline gives CDR1 DFQATT, CDR2 SNEGSKA (reference sequence). The CDR3 sequence is 16 residues long. Trimming removed 1 base from V and 4 bases from J, with 20 bases in between. For the CDR3, the DNA is TGCAGTGCTAGAGCGGCAGGGATCGGGCCCGGATACGAGCAGTACTTC. Its translation: CSARAAGIGPGYEQYF.

This clonotype was seen a single time. Germline is not matched at one junction end, which may reflect a read error. The chain is built from TRBV10-3 and TRBJ2-3, with a possible D match to TRBD2 (6 bases). This CDR3 is built from 14 residues. Germline CDR1 reads ENHRY; CDR2 reads SYGVKD. CDR3 amino acids: CAINERRGPDTQYF. In nucleotides, the CDR3 is TGTGCCATCAATGAGCGGAGGGGCCCAGATACGCAGTATTTT.

The chain joins TRBV20-1 to TRBJ2-7; a possible D gene is TRBD1 (5 bases). The V gene's germline CDR1 is DFQATT and CDR2 SNEGSKA (reference sequence). This CDR3 is 16 amino acids long. V lost 0 bases to trimming and J lost 3 bases, with 18 bases between them. The CDR3 DNA is TGCAGTGCTAGAGATAAAGGGGCAGTTTATAACTACGAGCAGTACTTC. Its translation: CSARDKGAVYNYEQYF.

The rearrangement uses TRBV20-1 and TRBJ1-6; 8 bases agree with TRBD1. With V trimmed by 2 bases and J by 11 bases, 8 bases remained unmatched. The CDR3 has 14 residues. Germline loops: CDR1 DFQATT, CDR2 SNEGSKA (reference sequence). The CDR3: CSARKDRVRTPLHF. CDR3 coding DNA: TGCAGTGCTAGAAAGGACAGGGTCAGGACACCCCTCCACTTT.

The chain carries TRBV12-3 or TRBV12-4 and TRBJ2-3; D gene uncertain. This CDR3 comprises 12 residues. Trimming cost V 8 bases and J 6 bases, with 12 bases left between them. The CDR3 is CASQSEGDTQYF. The CDR3 coding sequence is TGTGCCAGCCAGTCCGAAGGGGATACGCAGTATTTT.

The V gene is TRBV20-1, the J gene TRBJ2-3; TRBD2 is a possible D gene (6 bases). The CDR3 has 15 residues. In germline, CDR1 is DFQATT, CDR2 SNEGSKA (reference sequence). Trimming stripped 7 bases from V and 2 bases from J, with 19 bases between. CDR3 coding DNA: TGCAGTGTAACGGGGGTGAAGACATTCACAGATACGCAGTATTTT. Translation gives CSVTGVKTFTDTQYF.

This clonotype was detected a few times. This sequence joins TRBV7-3 and TRBJ2-4; D is undetermined. CDR1 and CDR2 from the germline V gene are SGHTA and FQGTGA. V lost 2 bases and J lost 8, with 10 bases in between. The CDR3 extends over 13 amino acids. CDR3 in amino acids: CASSLGSLDIQYF. CDR3 sequence (DNA): TGTGCCAGCAGCTTAGGTTCCTTAGACATTCAGTACTTC.